This TCR beta chain was sequenced in a study of OX40 agonist ivuxolimab in advanced cancers. The assay was immunoSEQ multiplex PCR, and TCRdb's table has in-frame clones only and misses some. The table has approximately 50,000 clones, about nine tenths seen once. CDR1 SGHNT and CDR2 YYREEE come from the germline V gene (reference sequence). The V gene end was trimmed by 5 bases and the J gene end by 4 bases; junction bases not matched to a gene: 3. This CDR3 has 14 amino acids. The sequence was obtained from an adult with an advanced solid tumor such as melanoma, head and neck, liver or kidney cancer. The input for sequencing was CD4+ or CD8+ T cells sorted from blood, taken in a trial of the OX40 agonist ivuxolimab. This chain links TRBV5-4 with TRBJ2-2; 9 bases map to TRBD1. The CDR3 region is CASRGQGITGELFF. DNA for the CDR3: TGTGCCAGCAGAGGACAGGGGATCACCGGGGAGCTGTTTTTT.